Presented here are 14 T cell receptor beta chains from one specimen sequenced in a study of blood T cell repertoires in COVID-19. Profiled with immunoSEQ multiplex PCR; TCRdb holds only in-frame clones, not every one. The sample holds approximately 250,000 clones, roughly nine tenths seen once. The sequenced sample was peripheral blood. The receptors originated from a man in his forties with active or convalescent COVID-19.

The chain uses TRBV4-1 and TRBJ2-7; D is perhaps TRBD2 (6 bases). The germline CDR1 and CDR2 sequences are MGHRA and YSYEKL. The V and J ends lost 4 bases and 2 bases respectively, with 15 bases between them. The CDR3 runs 15 residues. CDR3 nucleotide sequence: TGCGCCAGCAGCCTTCAGCGGGTCGGGACCTACGAGCAGTACTTC. Translated, it gives CASSLQRVGTYEQYF.

This clone was seen just once. V and J are TRBV30 and TRBJ1-5; no firm D call. V gave up 3 bases and J gave up 3 bases, with 12 bases separating them. The length of the CDR3 is 14 residues. CDR1 is GTSNPN, CDR2 SVGIG, per germline (reference sequence). The CDR3 protein is CAWRDGQNNQPQHF. CDR3 coding DNA: TGTGCCTGGAGAGATGGGCAGAACAATCAGCCCCAGCATTTT.

This clone was seen a handful of times. In nucleotides, the CDR3 is TGTGCCAGCAGTCCCACGACAGGGGGAAAAACCGGGGAGCTGTTTTTT. Encoded protein: CASSPTTGGKTGELFF. The chain is built from TRBV27 and TRBJ2-2, with 9 bases lining up with TRBD1. CDR1 MNHEY and CDR2 SMNVEV come from the germline V gene (reference sequence). CDR3 length equals 16 residues. After removal of 5 bases from V and 5 bases from J, the junction contained 9 bases not matched to a gene.

This chain links TRBV6-2 or TRBV6-3 with TRBJ2-2; the match to TRBD1 covers 7 bases. The germline gives CDR1 MNHEY, CDR2 SVGEGT. Losses at the gene ends were 7 bases for V and 0 bases for J; bases not matched to a gene: 5. The CDR3 runs 15 residues. The CDR3 nucleotides are TGTGCCAGCAACCCCGGGACAGCGAACACCGGGGAGCTGTTTTTT. Translating it yields CASNPGTANTGELFF.

Details on this clone: Other DNA variants within this sample encode the same CDR3. The chain is built from TRBV25-1 and TRBJ2-7, with 7 bases fitting TRBD1. V shed 6 bases, J shed 0 bases, and the junction held 2 bases outside the gene matches. The length of the CDR3 is 13 residues. CDR1 and CDR2 from the germline V gene are MGHDK and SYGVNS. The CDR3 region is CASSRGSSYEQYF. CDR3 nucleotides: TGTGCCAGCAGCAGGGGGAGCTCCTACGAGCAGTACTTC.

The chain couples TRBV10-3 to TRBJ1-5; maybe TRBD1 (5 bases). Per germline, CDR1 ENHRY and CDR2 SYGVKD. V was clipped by 4 bases and J by 4 bases, with 8 bases between them. CDR3 length: 13 amino acids. The CDR3 coding sequence is TGTGCCATCAGTGCAGGGCTGAATCAGCCCCAGCATTTT. Amino acids: CAISAGLNQPQHF.

This clone has only a few counts. The rearrangement uses TRBV4-1 and TRBJ1-6; tentative D call: TRBD1 (5 bases). This CDR3 is built from 15 residues. Per germline, CDR1 MGHRA and CDR2 YSYEKL. V lost 6 bases and J lost 2, with 11 bases in between. CDR3 sequence (DNA): TGCGCCAGCAGAACCCAGGGCGCCTATAATTCACCCCTCCACTTT. Protein product: CASRTQGAYNSPLHF.

The chain uses TRBV5-8 and TRBJ1-1; tentatively, D is TRBD1 (5 bases). The CDR3 covers 15 residues. Germline-derived CDR1 and CDR2 are SGHTS and YDEGEE. Trimming removed 1 base at V and 0 bases at J, with 10 bases between. The CDR3 loop reads CASSLMGRVNTEAFF. DNA for the CDR3: TGTGCCAGCAGCTTGATGGGCAGGGTGAACACTGAAGCTTTCTTT.

CDR3 protein: CASSSQGGRETQYF. CDR3 nucleotides: TGTGCCAGCAGTAGCCAAGGGGGTCGAGAGACCCAGTACTTC. The chain joins TRBV28 to TRBJ2-5; D is perhaps TRBD1 (6 bases). CDR3 length: 14 residues. From germline, CDR1 is MDHEN and CDR2 SYDVKM. V was cut by 5 bases and J by 4 bases, with 14 bases left in between.

This clone was observed a single time. The V call is TRBV9, the J call TRBJ1-1, with D perhaps matching TRBD1 (5 bases). The V end lost 1 base, the J end lost 1 base, and 8 bases lay between the germline ends. In germline, CDR1 is SGDLS, CDR2 YYNGEE. This CDR3 contains 14 residues. The CDR3 bases are TGTGCCAGCAGCGTAAGCGGGACGAACACTGAAGCTTTCTTT. It codes for CASSVSGTNTEAFF.

This clone was seen only a few times. The chain uses TRBV5-6 and TRBJ2-6; perhaps TRBD1 as D (5 bases). The germline gives CDR1 SGHDT, CDR2 YYEEEE. V lost 0 bases to trimming and J lost 4 bases, with 8 bases between them. The CDR3 is 15 residues long. CDR3 amino acids: CASSLEGAGANVLTF. In nucleotides, the CDR3 is TGTGCCAGCAGCTTGGAAGGGGCAGGGGCCAACGTCCTGACTTTC.

This clone has at least ten counts. The chain couples TRBV7-6 to TRBJ2-7; no clear D gene. The CDR3 has 13 residues. CDR1 is SGHVS and CDR2 is FNYEAQ in the germline V gene. Trimming left V 5 bases short and J 5 bases short, with 13 bases between. CDR3 sequence: CASSQTRFDEQYF. The CDR3 DNA is TGTGCCAGCAGCCAGACAAGGTTCGACGAGCAGTACTTC.

CDR3 loop: CASGGGVDQPQHF. CDR3 coding DNA: TGTGCTAGTGGCGGAGGGGTCGATCAGCCCCAGCATTTT. This chain links TRBV12-5 with TRBJ1-5; possibly TRBD1 for D (5 bases). The CDR3 has 13 residues. Germline CDR1 reads LGHNT; CDR2 reads FRNRAP. V lost 6 bases to trimming and J lost 5 bases, with 11 bases between them. Together with reference TRBV12-5 and TRBJ1-5, the CDR3 gives the full variable domain: DARVTQTPRHKVTEMGQEVTMRCQPILGHNTVFWYRQTMMQGLELLAYFRNRAPLDDSGMPKDRFSAEMPDATLATLKIQPSEPRDSAVYFCASGGGVDQPQHFGDGTRLSIL.

The chain joins TRBV20-1 to TRBJ1-2, with a tentative D call TRBD1 (6 bases). From germline, CDR1 is DFQATT and CDR2 SNEGSKA (reference sequence). The V end lost 3 bases, the J end lost 2 bases, and 7 bases lay between the germline ends. This CDR3 has 12 amino acids. CDR3 nucleotide sequence: TGCAGTGCTAGTACAGGGAACTATGGCTACACCTTC. This sequence encodes CSASTGNYGYTF.